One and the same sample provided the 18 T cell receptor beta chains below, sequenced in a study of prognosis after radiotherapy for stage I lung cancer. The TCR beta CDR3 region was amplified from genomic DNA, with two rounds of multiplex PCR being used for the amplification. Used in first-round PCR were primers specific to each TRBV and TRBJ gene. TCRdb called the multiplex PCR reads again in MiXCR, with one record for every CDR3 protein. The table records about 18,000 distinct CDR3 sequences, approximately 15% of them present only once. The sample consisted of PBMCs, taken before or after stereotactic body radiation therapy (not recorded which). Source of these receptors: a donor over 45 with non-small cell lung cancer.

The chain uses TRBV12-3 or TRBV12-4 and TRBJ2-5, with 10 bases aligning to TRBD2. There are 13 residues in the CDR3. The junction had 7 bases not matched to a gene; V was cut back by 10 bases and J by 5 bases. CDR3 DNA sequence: TGTGCCACCAATAGCGGGGGGTGGGAGACCCAGTACTTC. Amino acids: CATNSGGWETQYF.

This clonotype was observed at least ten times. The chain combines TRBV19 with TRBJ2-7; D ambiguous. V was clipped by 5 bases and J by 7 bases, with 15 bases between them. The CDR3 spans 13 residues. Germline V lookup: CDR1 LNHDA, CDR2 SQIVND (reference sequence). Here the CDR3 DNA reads TGTGCCAGTAGTTTCCTCATTCTAAGGGAGCAGTACTTC. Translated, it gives CASSFLILREQYF.

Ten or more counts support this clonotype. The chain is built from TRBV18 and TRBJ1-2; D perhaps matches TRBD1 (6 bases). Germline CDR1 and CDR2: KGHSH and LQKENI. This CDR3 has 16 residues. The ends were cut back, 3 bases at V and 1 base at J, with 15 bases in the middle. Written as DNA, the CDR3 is TGTGCCAGCTCACCGCAGGGGCTCGAACTTAACTATGGCTACACCTTC. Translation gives CASSPQGLELNYGYTF.

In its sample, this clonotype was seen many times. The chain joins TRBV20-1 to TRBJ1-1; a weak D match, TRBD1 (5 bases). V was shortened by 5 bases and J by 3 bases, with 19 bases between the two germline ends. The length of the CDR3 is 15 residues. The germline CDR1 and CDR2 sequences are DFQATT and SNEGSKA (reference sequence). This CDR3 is CSAGRQKTLDTEAFF. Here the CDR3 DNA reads TGCAGTGCTGGCCGACAGAAAACGCTGGACACTGAAGCTTTCTTT.

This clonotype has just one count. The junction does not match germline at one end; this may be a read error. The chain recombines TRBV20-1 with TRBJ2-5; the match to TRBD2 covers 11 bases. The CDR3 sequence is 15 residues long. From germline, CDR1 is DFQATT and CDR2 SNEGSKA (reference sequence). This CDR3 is CSAREFSGRGETKYF. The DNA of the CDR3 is TGCAGTGCTAGAGAATTTAGCGGGAGGGGGGAGACCAAGTACTTC.

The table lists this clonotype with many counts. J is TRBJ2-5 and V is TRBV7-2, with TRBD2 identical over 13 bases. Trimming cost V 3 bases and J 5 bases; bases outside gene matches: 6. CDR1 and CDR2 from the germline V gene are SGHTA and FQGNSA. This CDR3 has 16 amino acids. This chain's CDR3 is CASSFGLAGARETQYF. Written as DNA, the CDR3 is TGTGCCAGCAGCTTCGGACTAGCGGGAGCCCGTGAGACCCAGTACTTC.

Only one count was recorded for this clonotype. The CDR3 here is CGSPTPGSGETQYF. The CDR3 DNA is TGTGGCAGTCCGACCCCGGGAAGCGGCGAGACCCAGTACTTC. This sequence joins TRBV6-1 and TRBJ2-5; D might be TRBD2 (5 bases). This CDR3 comprises 14 residues. Germline V gives CDR1 MNHNS, CDR2 SASEGT.

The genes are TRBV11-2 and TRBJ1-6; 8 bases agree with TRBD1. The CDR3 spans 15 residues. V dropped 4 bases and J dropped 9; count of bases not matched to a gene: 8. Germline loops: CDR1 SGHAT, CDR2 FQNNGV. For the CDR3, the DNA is TGTGCCAGCAGCTCCGGGGCAGGGGGCAGTTCACCCCTCCACTTT. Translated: CASSSGAGGSSPLHF.

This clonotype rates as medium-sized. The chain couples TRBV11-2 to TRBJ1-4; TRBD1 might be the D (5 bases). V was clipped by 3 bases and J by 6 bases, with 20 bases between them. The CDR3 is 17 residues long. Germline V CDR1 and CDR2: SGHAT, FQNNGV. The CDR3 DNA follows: TGTGCCAGCAGCTTTCCGCTAGGCAGGGATCTTGATGAAAAACTGTTTTTT. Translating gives CASSFPLGRDLDEKLFF.

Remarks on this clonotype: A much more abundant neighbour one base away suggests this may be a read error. The CDR3 protein is CASSYPLMGYNF. The DNA of the CDR3 is TGTGCCAGCAGTTACCCACTTATGGGCTACAACTTC. The J gene is TRBJ1-2, the V gene TRBV6-5; D is uncertain. Germline values: CDR1 MNHEY, CDR2 SVGAGI. The CDR3 extends over 12 amino acids.

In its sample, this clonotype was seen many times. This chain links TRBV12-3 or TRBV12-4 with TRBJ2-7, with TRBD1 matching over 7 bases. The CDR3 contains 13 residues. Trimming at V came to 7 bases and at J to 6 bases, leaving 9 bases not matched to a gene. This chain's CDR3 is CASTTPTGSEQYV. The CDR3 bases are TGTGCCAGCACCACGCCGACAGGGTCCGAGCAGTACGTC.

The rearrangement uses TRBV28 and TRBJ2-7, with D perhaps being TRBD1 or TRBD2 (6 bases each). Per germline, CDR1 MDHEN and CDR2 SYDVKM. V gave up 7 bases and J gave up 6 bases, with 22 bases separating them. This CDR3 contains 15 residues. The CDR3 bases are TGTGCCAGCATCCCCCTCAGTGCGGGACATCTCGAGCAGTACTTC. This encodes CASIPLSAGHLEQYF.

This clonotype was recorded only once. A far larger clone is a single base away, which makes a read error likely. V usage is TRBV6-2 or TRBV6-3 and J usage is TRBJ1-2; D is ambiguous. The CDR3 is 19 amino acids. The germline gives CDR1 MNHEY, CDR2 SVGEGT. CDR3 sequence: CASRTPKGSAATLNYGYAF. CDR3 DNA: TGTGCCAGCAGAACCCCTAAGGGCAGCGCGGCGACTCTTAACTATGGCTACGCCTTC.

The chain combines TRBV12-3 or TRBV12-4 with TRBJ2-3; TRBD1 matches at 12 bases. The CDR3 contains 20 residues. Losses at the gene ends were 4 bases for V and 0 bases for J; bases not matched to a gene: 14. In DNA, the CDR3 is TGTGCCAGCAGTTATCGTGTGGAGGGGACAGGGGGCTTTAGCACAGATACGCAGTATTTT. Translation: CASSYRVEGTGGFSTDTQYF.

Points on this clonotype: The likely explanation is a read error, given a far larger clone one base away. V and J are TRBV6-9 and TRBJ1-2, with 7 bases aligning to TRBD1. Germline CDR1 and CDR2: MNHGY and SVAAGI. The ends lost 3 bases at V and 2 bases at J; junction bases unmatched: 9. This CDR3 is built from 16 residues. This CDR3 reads CASSYAATGTNYGYTF. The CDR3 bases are TGTGCCAGCAGTTACGCAGCGACAGGGACGAACTATGGCTACACCTTC.

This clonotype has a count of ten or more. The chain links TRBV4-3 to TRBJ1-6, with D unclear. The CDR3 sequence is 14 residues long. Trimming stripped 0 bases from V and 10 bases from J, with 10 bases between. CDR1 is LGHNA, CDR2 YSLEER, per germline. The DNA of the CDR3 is TGCGCCAGCAGCCAAGATCTTCTTCGGTCACCCCTCCACTTT. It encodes CASSQDLLRSPLHF.

The CDR3 spells CASSYSASGRDEQYF. The CDR3 bases are TGTGCCAGCAGTTACTCGGCCAGCGGGAGAGACGAGCAGTACTTC. The chain links TRBV6-5 to TRBJ2-7; 8 bases match TRBD2. The CDR3 consists of 15 residues. The V gene's germline CDR1 is MNHEY and CDR2 SVGAGI. Trimming at V came to 0 bases and at J to 5 bases, leaving 6 bases not matched to a gene.

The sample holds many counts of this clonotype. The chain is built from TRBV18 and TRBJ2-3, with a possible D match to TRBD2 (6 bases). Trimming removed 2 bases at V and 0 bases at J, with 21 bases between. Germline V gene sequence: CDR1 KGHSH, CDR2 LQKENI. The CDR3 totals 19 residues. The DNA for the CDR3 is TGTGCCAGCTCACCAGGCCTCGGGCAGGCGGGATCTAGCACAGATACGCAGTATTTT. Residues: CASSPGLGQAGSSTDTQYF.